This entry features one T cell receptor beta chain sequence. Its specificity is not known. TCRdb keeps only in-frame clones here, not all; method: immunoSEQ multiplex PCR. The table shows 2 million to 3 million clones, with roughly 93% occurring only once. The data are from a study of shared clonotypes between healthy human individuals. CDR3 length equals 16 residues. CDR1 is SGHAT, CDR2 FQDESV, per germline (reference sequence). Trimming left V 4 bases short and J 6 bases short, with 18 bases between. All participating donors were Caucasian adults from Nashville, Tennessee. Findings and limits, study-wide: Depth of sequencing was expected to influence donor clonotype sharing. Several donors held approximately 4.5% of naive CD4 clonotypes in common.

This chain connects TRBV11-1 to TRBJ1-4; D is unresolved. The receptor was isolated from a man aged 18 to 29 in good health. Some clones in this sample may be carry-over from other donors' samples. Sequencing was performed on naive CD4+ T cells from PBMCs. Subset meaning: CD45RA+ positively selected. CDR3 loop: CASSSRTLAIYEKLFF. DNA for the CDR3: TGTGCCAGCAGCTCCCGGACCCTGGCCATCTATGAAAAACTGTTTTTT.